The present T cell receptor (beta chain) was sequenced within a study of graft-versus-host responses after intestinal transplantation. In the study overall: Multivisceral, liver-intestinal, or isolated intestinal grafts were transplanted into recipients. The study gave all recipients anti-thymocyte globulin induction, then tacrolimus and steroids for 2 to 3 years. Study results and caveats: Patients who carried graft-donor T cell macrochimerism also had high graft-versus-host to host-versus-graft clonal ratios in their allografts. Present in recipient marrow, GvH clones included some that appeared first in ileum or blood.

The CDR3 has 16 amino acids. Germline V gives CDR1 SGHRS, CDR2 YFSETQ. Germline trimming cut 4 bases from V and 9 bases from J; bases unmatched to any gene: 11. Assay: immunoSEQ multiplex PCR; the TCRdb copy retains only in-frame clones and omits some. The data show approximately 76,000 clones, around 82% seen once. A note on this clone: Its cognate antigen is unknown.

The sample here was unstimulated CD4+ T cells sorted from spleen or lymph node cells, taken before transplant. V is TRBV5-1 and J is TRBJ2-1, with TRBD2 matching 12 bases. The source is a human donor who was the organ donor for an intestinal transplant. Here the CDR3 reads CASSGLAGGPEPEQFF. The DNA for the CDR3 is TGCGCCAGCAGCGGGCTAGCGGGGGGGCCGGAGCCTGAGCAGTTCTTC.